The 6 T cell receptor beta chains presented below share a single source sample, sequenced in a study of blood T cell repertoires in COVID-19. The assay was immunoSEQ multiplex PCR, and TCRdb's table has in-frame clones only and misses some. The repertoire consists of 150,000 to 250,000 clones, with 70% to 85% occurring once and the leading ten covering roughly 6.9%. The material sequenced was peripheral blood. The receptors were sampled from a human donor with acute or convalescent COVID-19. The donor label of this sample is uncertain.

The CDR3 here is CASRNLGTDFGELFF. CDR3 DNA: TGTGCCAGCAGAAATCTCGGGACAGACTTCGGGGAGCTGTTTTTT. The rearrangement uses TRBV21-1 and TRBJ2-2; the table's D gene call, TRBD1, was not cross checked with the DNA. TRBV21-1 is flagged as a pseudogene. CDR3 length equals 15 residues.

This clone was counted a single time. The rearrangement joins TRBV2 to TRBJ1-5; D gene ambiguous. CDR3 length equals 15 residues. With 0 bases removed from V and 6 bases from J, the gap between germline ends came to 12 bases. Germline CDR1 reads SNHLY; CDR2 reads FYNNEI. The CDR3 coding sequence is TGTGCCAGCAGTGAAGCGCTTCAGGACTCTCAGCCCCAGCATTTT. Its translation: CASSEALQDSQPQHF.

The V call is TRBV24-1, the J call TRBJ2-5; TRBD2 matches 8 bases. The germline V gene encodes CDR1 KGHDR and CDR2 SFDVKD. After removal of 2 bases from V and 0 bases from J, the junction contained 1 base not matched to a gene. The CDR3 covers 15 residues. DNA for the CDR3: TGTGCCACCAGTGATTCGGGGGGGCACCAAGAGACCCAGTACTTC. Its protein product is CATSDSGGHQETQYF.

This clone has ten or more counts. The chain couples TRBV2 to TRBJ2-7; 7 nucleotides align to TRBD1. Trimming took 5 bases from V and 3 from J; bases not matched to a gene: 4. Per germline, CDR1 SNHLY and CDR2 FYNNEI. This CDR3 comprises 13 residues. The CDR3 protein is CASSRDSYYEQYF. CDR3 bases: TGTGCCAGCAGTAGGGACAGTTACTACGAGCAGTACTTC.

The V gene is TRBV29-1, the J gene TRBJ2-7; D gene ambiguous. The V end lost 4 bases, the J end lost 2 bases, and 6 bases lay between the germline ends. CDR1 is SQVTM and CDR2 is ANQGSEA in the germline V gene. The CDR3 spans 11 residues. Here the CDR3 reads CSVGRAYEQYF. DNA of the CDR3: TGCAGCGTTGGTAGAGCCTACGAGCAGTACTTC.

The gene calls are TRBV18 and TRBJ1-1; D perhaps matches TRBD1 (5 bases). The CDR3 totals 14 residues. The V and J ends lost 3 bases and 0 bases respectively, with 8 bases between them. The germline CDR1 and CDR2 sequences are KGHSH and LQKENI. The chain's CDR3 is CASSPTAMNTEAFF. CDR3 in DNA: TGTGCCAGCTCACCGACAGCCATGAACACTGAAGCTTTCTTT.